This T cell receptor beta chain was retrieved from a study of T cell changes during pregnancy in multiple sclerosis. After removal of 9 bases from V and 7 bases from J, the junction contained 6 bases not matched to a gene. This CDR3 contains 12 residues. Germline loops: CDR1 SNHLY, CDR2 FYNNEI. Data came from immunoSEQ multiplex PCR; TCRdb stores just in-frame clones and leaves some out. The sample comprises about 22,000 clones, just under 95% of which are singletons, and roughly 7.4% rests with the top ten. This clonotype was sampled from a female donor with multiple sclerosis, enrolled in a pregnancy study. V usage is TRBV2 and J usage is TRBJ1-5; TRBD1 aligns across 7 bases. Specimen: CD8+ T cells from peripheral blood mononuclear cells, collected in the third trimester of pregnancy. CDR3 sequence (DNA): TGTGCCAGTGGGGACAGTGGACAGCCCCAGCATTTT. Its protein is CASGDSGQPQHF.